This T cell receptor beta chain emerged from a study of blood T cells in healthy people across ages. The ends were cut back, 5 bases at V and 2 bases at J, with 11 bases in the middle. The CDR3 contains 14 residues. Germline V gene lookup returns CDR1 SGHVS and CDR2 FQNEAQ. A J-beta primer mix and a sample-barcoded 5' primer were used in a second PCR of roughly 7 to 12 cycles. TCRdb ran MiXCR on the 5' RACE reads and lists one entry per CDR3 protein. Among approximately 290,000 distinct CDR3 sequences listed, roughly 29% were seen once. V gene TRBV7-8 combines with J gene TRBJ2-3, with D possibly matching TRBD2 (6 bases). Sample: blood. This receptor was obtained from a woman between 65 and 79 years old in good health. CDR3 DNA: TGTGCCAGCAGCAACGGGAGAAACACAGATACGCAGTATTTT. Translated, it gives CASSNGRNTDTQYF.